These 23 T cell receptor beta chains were all obtained from the same sample, sequenced in a study of blood T cell repertoires in COVID-19 (dated by TCRdb to the early 2020s). Library creation used the immunoSEQ multiplex PCR assay. This immuneACCESS table, as held by TCRdb, lists in-frame sequences with V and J called but not all clones. Of the missing ones, under half trace to an unresolved V gene in checked studies; the others have no known cause. This sample comprises more than 300,000 clones, approximately 90% of them detected only once. Of the sample, roughly 3.9% is held by the ten largest clones. The sample was PBMCs or T cells enriched from blood (not recorded which). The origin of the receptors is a woman between 25 and 40 years old who had been exposed to COVID-19.

The V and J genes are TRBV5-1 and TRBJ2-7, with 12 nucleotides matching TRBD1. Germline CDR1 is SGHRS and CDR2 is YFSETQ. V lost 3 bases, J lost 5 bases, and 9 bases stayed unmatched. This CDR3 has 16 residues. Written as DNA, the CDR3 is TGCGCCAGCAGCTGGGGGTTGGGACAGGGGGCCAACGAGCAGTACTTC. Amino acids: CASSWGLGQGANEQYF. Full variable domain (rest looked up from reference TRBV5-1 and TRBJ2-7): KAGVTQTPRYLIKTRGQQVTLSCSPISGHRSVSWYQQTPGQGLQFLFEYFSETQRNKGNFPGRFSGRQFSNSRSEMNVSTLELGDSALYLCASSWGLGQGANEQYFGPGTRLTVT.

The V call is TRBV27, the J call TRBJ1-5, with a tentative D call TRBD1 (5 bases). The CDR3 is 15 residues long. Germline V gives CDR1 MNHEY, CDR2 SMNVEV (reference sequence). The ends were cut back, 5 bases at V and 0 bases at J, with 11 bases in the middle. CDR3 nucleotide sequence: TGTGCCAGCAGTATGACAGTTTATAGCAATCAGCCCCAGCATTTT. This gives the protein CASSMTVYSNQPQHF.

This clone was seen a single time. The gene calls are TRBV12-3 or TRBV12-4 and TRBJ1-4, with D possibly matching TRBD1 (6 bases). The V end lost 6 bases, the J end lost 13 bases, and 15 bases lay between the germline ends. The CDR3 extends over 12 amino acids. The CDR3 sequence: CASSSGAPSLFF. CDR3 nucleotide sequence: TGTGCCAGCAGCTCAGGGGCACCTTCACTGTTTTTT.

The genes are TRBV5-4 and TRBJ1-6; no definite D call. V dropped 3 bases and J dropped 1 base, with 8 bases sitting between them. Germline CDR1 and CDR2: SGHNT and YYREEE (reference sequence). The CDR3 covers 15 residues. CDR3 DNA sequence: TGTGCCAGCAGCTCCGTTCCTTCCTATAATTCACCCCTCCACTTT. This sequence encodes CASSSVPSYNSPLHF.

The rearrangement uses TRBV29-1 and TRBJ1-1, with TRBD1 matching over 10 bases. The V gene end was trimmed by 7 bases and the J gene end by 11 bases; junction bases not matched to a gene: 13. The CDR3 loop spans 13 amino acids. Looked up from germline, CDR1 is SQVTM and CDR2 is ANQGSEA. CDR3 loop: CSARTGGRYVAFF. CDR3 DNA sequence: TGCAGCGCTCGGACAGGGGGTAGATATGTTGCTTTCTTT.

The rearrangement joins TRBV12-3 or TRBV12-4 to TRBJ2-7; perhaps TRBD1 as D (5 bases). V lost 7 bases, J lost 5 bases, and 12 bases lay in between. The CDR3 is made up of 12 amino acids. The CDR3 DNA follows: TGTGCCAGCACCTCCAGGGTTCACGAGCAGTACTTC. It translates to CASTSRVHEQYF.

This clone was observed a single time. This rearrangement joins TRBV10-3 to TRBJ1-2, with 11 nucleotides matching TRBD1. Germline assignment: CDR1 ENHRY and CDR2 SYGVKD. The CDR3 is 14 residues long. V dropped 5 bases and J dropped 3; count of bases not matched to a gene: 2. DNA of the CDR3: TGTGCCATCAGTCCGGGACAGGGGGACTATGGCTACACCTTC. It yields the protein CAISPGQGDYGYTF.

The CDR3 coding sequence is TGTGCCAGCAGGCCGGACAATCAGTTCCCCCAGCATTTT. Protein product: CASRPDNQFPQHF. The V gene is TRBV6-5, the J gene TRBJ1-5, with a possible D match to TRBD1 (5 bases). V lost 6 bases to trimming and J lost 10 bases, with 16 bases between them. The CDR3 has 13 residues. From germline, CDR1 is MNHEY and CDR2 SVGAGI.

The rearrangement uses TRBV6-5 and TRBJ1-6; TRBD1 is a possible D gene (6 bases). With 5 bases removed from V and 9 bases from J, the gap between germline ends came to 8 bases. The germline CDR1 and CDR2 sequences are MNHEY and SVGAGI. The CDR3 contains 12 residues. The CDR3 nucleotides read TGTGCCAGCAGTAAACAGGGTTCACCCCTCCACTTT. Amino acids: CASSKQGSPLHF.

V gene TRBV2 combines with J gene TRBJ2-7; D is possibly TRBD1 (6 bases). CDR1 is SNHLY, CDR2 FYNNEI, per germline. The CDR3 sequence is 15 residues long. Trimming left V 9 bases short and J 3 bases short, with 21 bases between. The CDR3 protein is CARGTPGTRFYEQYF. The DNA for the CDR3 is TGTGCCAGGGGAACACCGGGGACAAGGTTCTACGAGCAGTACTTC.

The count of this clone is one. This chain connects TRBV18 to TRBJ1-1, with TRBD1 as a possible D gene (5 bases). V gave up 3 bases and J gave up 4 bases, with 15 bases separating them. Germline V lookup: CDR1 KGHSH, CDR2 LQKENI. The CDR3 consists of 15 residues. This CDR3 reads CASSPRGARGTEAFF. CDR3 DNA: TGTGCCAGCTCACCGCGGGGCGCTAGGGGCACTGAAGCTTTCTTT.

The rearrangement links TRBV15 to TRBJ2-5, with TRBD2 identical over 7 bases. Germline V gene data show CDR1 as LNHNV and CDR2 as YYDKDF (reference sequence). The CDR3 is 15 residues long. J gave up 2 bases and V 5 bases, and 8 bases lay outside the gene matches. CDR3 residues: CATSVGGMVQETQYF. The CDR3 DNA reads TGTGCCACCAGCGTGGGAGGGATGGTTCAAGAGACCCAGTACTTC.

This chain joins TRBV6-5 and TRBJ2-4, with 9 bases identical to TRBD1. Germline CDR1 reads MNHEY; CDR2 reads SVGAGI. The length of the CDR3 is 14 residues. The trim removed 2 bases at V and 9 bases at J, leaving 5 bases unmatched. The CDR3 loop is CASSYRTGVVIQYF. DNA for the CDR3: TGTGCCAGCAGTTACAGGACAGGGGTGGTCATTCAGTACTTC.

This chain uses TRBV13 with TRBJ2-7; TRBD2 matches 7 bases. Per germline, CDR1 PRHDT and CDR2 FYEKMQ (reference sequence). J lost 3 bases, V lost 4 bases, and 3 bases had no gene match. CDR3 length: 13 amino acids. In nucleotides, the CDR3 is TGTGCCAGCAGCTCGCGCGGGGGCTACGAGCAGTACTTC. Its translation is CASSSRGGYEQYF.

The CDR3 protein is CASSPGGGDEKLFF. The CDR3 DNA reads TGTGCCAGCAGCCCAGGGGGAGGAGATGAAAAACTGTTTTTT. This chain joins TRBV7-9 and TRBJ1-4; 7 bases map to TRBD1. The CDR3 has 14 residues. The trim removed 5 bases at V and 6 bases at J, leaving 6 bases unmatched. Germline V gene sequence: CDR1 SEHNR, CDR2 FQNEAQ (reference sequence).

This clone was picked up one time. The chain has TRBV7-2 and TRBJ1-2; TRBD1 might be the D (6 bases). CDR3 size: 15 residues. CDR1 SGHTA and CDR2 FQGNSA come from the germline V gene. V dropped 6 bases and J dropped 8 bases, with 22 bases sitting between them. Here the CDR3 reads CASRPPRVGAKGYTF. The CDR3 DNA reads TGTGCCAGCAGACCTCCGAGGGTGGGGGCGAAAGGCTACACCTTC.

The rearrangement uses TRBV5-4 and TRBJ2-7; 9 bases line up with TRBD1. The V and J ends lost 4 bases and 5 bases, in that order; junction bases with no gene match: 7. The CDR3 contains 14 residues. CDR1 SGHNT and CDR2 YYREEE come from the germline V gene (reference sequence). The CDR3 is CASSLQGAKNEQYF. CDR3 coding DNA: TGTGCCAGCAGCCTACAGGGGGCCAAAAACGAGCAGTACTTC.

The chain recombines TRBV9 with TRBJ1-2, with a weak D call TRBD1 (5 bases). The CDR3 is 15 amino acids. Trimming removed 3 bases at V and 4 bases at J, with 16 bases between. CDR1 is SGDLS and CDR2 is YYNGEE in the germline V gene. The DNA for the CDR3 is TGTGCCAGCAGCGCAGGCTTGAGGGGAGGCTATGGCTACACCTTC. Its protein is CASSAGLRGGYGYTF.

The chain recombines TRBV9 with TRBJ1-2, with 8 bases lining up with TRBD1. The germline CDR1 and CDR2 sequences are SGDLS and YYNGEE. The CDR3 is 15 amino acids. V was clipped by 2 bases and J by 3 bases; unmatched bases: 6. As DNA, the CDR3 is TGTGCCAGCAGCGTCCCCGACAGGGGCGACTATGGCTACACCTTC. Its translation: CASSVPDRGDYGYTF.

The V call is TRBV5-4, the J call TRBJ1-3; TRBD1 might be the D (5 bases). CDR3 length equals 16 residues. Germline CDR1 and CDR2: SGHNT and YYREEE (reference sequence). Trimming took 4 bases from V and 2 from J, leaving 16 bases between them. CDR3 sequence (DNA): TGTGCCAGCAGCGCCGGGACGGGGGAGGCTGGAAACACCATATATTTT. Amino acids: CASSAGTGEAGNTIYF. The entire variable domain, with the rest obtained from reference TRBV5-4 and TRBJ1-3, is as follows: ETGVTQSPTHLIKTRGQQVTLRCSSQSGHNTVSWYQQALGQGPQFIFQYYREEENGRGNFPPRFSGLQFPNYSSELNVNALELDDSALYLCASSAGTGEAGNTIYFGEGSWLTVV.

The chain links TRBV9 to TRBJ2-4; 9 nucleotides line up with TRBD2. The V gene end was trimmed by 0 bases and the J gene end by 5 bases; junction bases not matched to a gene: 3. Germline CDR1 SGDLS, CDR2 YYNGEE. The CDR3 contains 15 residues. The CDR3, as DNA: TGTGCCAGCAGCGTAGCTGCGGGAGGGGAAAACATTCAGTACTTC. Amino acids: CASSVAAGGENIQYF.

The chain couples TRBV5-1 to TRBJ1-4; 8 bases match TRBD1. The CDR3 sequence is 15 residues long. CDR1 and CDR2 from the germline V gene are SGHRS and YFSETQ. The trim removed 2 bases at V and 4 bases at J, leaving 4 bases unmatched. CDR3 protein: CASSLDRGVNEKLFF. Here the CDR3 DNA reads TGCGCCAGCAGCTTAGACAGGGGAGTTAATGAAAAACTGTTTTTT.

The sample holds one count of this clone. CDR3 sequence: CASSLEGAKPGEAFF. CDR3 nucleotide sequence: TGTGCCAGCAGCTTAGAGGGAGCCAAACCCGGAGAAGCTTTCTTT. This chain connects TRBV11-2 to TRBJ1-1; D call uncertain. This CDR3 spans 15 amino acids. Trimming left V 0 bases short and J 8 bases short, with 16 bases between. CDR1 and CDR2 (germline): SGHAT, FQNNGV.